This TCR beta chain is drawn from a study of blood T cell repertoires in COVID-19. For the study at large: The United States, Italy and Spain were the sources of the acute and convalescent COVID-19 samples. The cDNA or gDNA used as material had been derived from T cells, B-cell-depleted T cells, or PBMCs.

This CDR3 has 17 amino acids. Germline V gene lookup returns CDR1 LGHNA and CDR2 YNFKEQ. V shed 0 bases and J shed 6 bases, with 17 bases lying between them. Authors' methods: Amplified reference gene primers provided the basis for estimating nucleated cell counts. Profiled with immunoSEQ multiplex PCR; TCRdb holds only in-frame clones, not every one. The V and J calls and clone size were taken over from that table, and D and trimming were inferred from the DNA. The table records just under 90,000 clones, about nine tenths of them present only once. V gene TRBV4-2 combines with J gene TRBJ1-4, with D tentatively TRBD1 (5 bases). The sample comprised peripheral blood. This TCR came from a man between 60 and 75 years old with acute or convalescent COVID-19. In DNA, the CDR3 is TGTGCCAGCAGCCAAGAAGCTTGGGGGGAAGGAGATGAAAAACTGTTTTTT. This sequence encodes CASSQEAWGEGDEKLFF.